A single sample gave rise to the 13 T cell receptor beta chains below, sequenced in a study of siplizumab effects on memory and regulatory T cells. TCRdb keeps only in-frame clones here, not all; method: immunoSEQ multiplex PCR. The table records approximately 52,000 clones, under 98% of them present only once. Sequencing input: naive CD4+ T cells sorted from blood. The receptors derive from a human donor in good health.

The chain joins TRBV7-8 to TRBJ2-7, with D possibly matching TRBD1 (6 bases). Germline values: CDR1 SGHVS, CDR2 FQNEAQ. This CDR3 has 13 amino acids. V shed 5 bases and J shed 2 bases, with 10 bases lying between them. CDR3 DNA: TGTGCCAGCAGCACCCAGGGGCCCTACGAGCAGTACTTC. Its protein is CASSTQGPYEQYF.

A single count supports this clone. For the CDR3, the DNA is TGTGCCAGCAGCAAACAGACCTCCTACGAGCAGTACTTC. It encodes CASSKQTSYEQYF. This chain joins TRBV6-6 and TRBJ2-7; D uncertain. Trimming shortened V by 6 bases and J by 0 bases, and 9 bases separated the two germline ends. This CDR3 contains 13 residues. From germline, CDR1 is MNHNY and CDR2 SVGAGI (reference sequence).

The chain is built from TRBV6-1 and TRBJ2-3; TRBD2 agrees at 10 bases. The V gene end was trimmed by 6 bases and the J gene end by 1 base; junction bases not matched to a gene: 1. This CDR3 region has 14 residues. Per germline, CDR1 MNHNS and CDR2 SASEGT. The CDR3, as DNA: TGTGCCAGCAGGGGGACTAGCGGCACAGATACGCAGTATTTT. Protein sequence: CASRGTSGTDTQYF.

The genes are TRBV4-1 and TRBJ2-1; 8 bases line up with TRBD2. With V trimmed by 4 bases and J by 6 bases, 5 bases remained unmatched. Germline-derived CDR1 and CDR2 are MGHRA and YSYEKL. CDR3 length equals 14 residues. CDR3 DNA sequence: TGCGCCAGCAGCCCGGGACTAGTAGGCAATGAGCAGTTCTTC. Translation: CASSPGLVGNEQFF.

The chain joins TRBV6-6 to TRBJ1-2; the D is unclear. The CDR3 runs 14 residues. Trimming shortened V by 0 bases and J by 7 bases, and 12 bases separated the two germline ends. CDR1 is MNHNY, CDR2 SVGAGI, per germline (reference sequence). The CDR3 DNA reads TGTGCCAGCAGTTACTCCCCCCGAAGGGCTGGCTACACCTTC. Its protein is CASSYSPRRAGYTF.

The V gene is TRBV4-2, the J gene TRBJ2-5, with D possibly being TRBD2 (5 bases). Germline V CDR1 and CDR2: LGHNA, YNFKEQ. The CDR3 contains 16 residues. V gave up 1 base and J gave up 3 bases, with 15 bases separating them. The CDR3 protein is CASSQGNSGEEETQYF. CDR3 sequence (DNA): TGTGCCAGCAGCCAAGGGAACAGCGGAGAAGAAGAGACCCAGTACTTC.

In nucleotides, the CDR3 is TGTGCCAGTCGCGGGCAAGAGACCCAGTACTTC. It is translated as CASRGQETQYF. This sequence joins TRBV28 and TRBJ2-5, with D possibly being TRBD2 (5 bases). The CDR3 runs 11 residues. Germline assignment: CDR1 MDHEN and CDR2 SYDVKM. Trimming removed 9 bases from V and 2 bases from J, with 7 bases in between. Together with reference TRBV28 and TRBJ2-5, the CDR3 gives the full variable domain: DVKVTQSSRYLVKRTGEKVFLECVQDMDHENMFWYRQDPGLGLRLIYFSYDVKMKEKGDIPEGYSVSREKKERFSLILESASTNQTSMYLCASRGQETQYFGPGTRLLVL.

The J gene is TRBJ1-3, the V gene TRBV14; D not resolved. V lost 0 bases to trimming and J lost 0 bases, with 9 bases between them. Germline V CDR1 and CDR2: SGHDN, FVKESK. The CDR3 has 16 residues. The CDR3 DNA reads TGTGCCAGCAGCCAAGAAAGGCTGATCTCTGGAAACACCATATATTTT. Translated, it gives CASSQERLISGNTIYF.

DNA for the CDR3: TGTGCCAGCAGCCTGGGAAGGGGTTTAGCAGATACGCAGTATTTT. Residues: CASSLGRGLADTQYF. The genes are TRBV5-4 and TRBJ2-3, with a tentative D call TRBD1 (5 bases). The CDR3 length is 15 residues. From germline, CDR1 is SGHNT and CDR2 YYREEE (reference sequence). With 4 bases removed from V and 4 bases from J, the gap between germline ends came to 16 bases. The complete variable domain, with remaining parts taken from reference TRBV5-4 and TRBJ2-3, reads ETGVTQSPTHLIKTRGQQVTLRCSSQSGHNTVSWYQQALGQGPQFIFQYYREEENGRGNFPPRFSGLQFPNYSSELNVNALELDDSALYLCASSLGRGLADTQYFGPGTRLTVL.

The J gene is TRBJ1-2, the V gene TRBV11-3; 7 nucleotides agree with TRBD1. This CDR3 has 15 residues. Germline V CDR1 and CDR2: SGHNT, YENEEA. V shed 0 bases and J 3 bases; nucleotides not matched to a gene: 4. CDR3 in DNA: TGTGCCAGCAGCTTAGATAGGACAGGATACTATGGCTACACCTTC. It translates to CASSLDRTGYYGYTF.

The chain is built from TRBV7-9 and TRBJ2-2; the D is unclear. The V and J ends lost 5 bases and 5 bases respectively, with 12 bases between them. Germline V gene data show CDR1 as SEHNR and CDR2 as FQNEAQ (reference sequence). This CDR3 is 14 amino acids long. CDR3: CASSHPVGTGELFF. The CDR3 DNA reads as TGTGCCAGCAGCCATCCGGTGGGAACCGGGGAGCTGTTTTTT.

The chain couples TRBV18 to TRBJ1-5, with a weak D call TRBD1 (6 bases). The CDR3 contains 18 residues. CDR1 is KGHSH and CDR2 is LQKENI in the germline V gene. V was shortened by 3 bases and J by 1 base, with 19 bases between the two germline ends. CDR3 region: CASSPHETDRSSNQPQHF. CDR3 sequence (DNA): TGTGCCAGCTCACCGCACGAAACCGACAGGTCGAGCAATCAGCCCCAGCATTTT.

The CDR3 loop reads CASSMGQGGTGELFF. The CDR3 nucleotides read TGTGCCAGTAGTATGGGACAAGGGGGGACCGGGGAGCTGTTTTTT. The V call is TRBV19, the J call TRBJ2-2; D may be TRBD1 or TRBD2 (6 bases each). This CDR3 is built from 15 residues. CDR1 is LNHDA, CDR2 SQIVND, per germline (reference sequence). Between the trimmed V and J ends, which lost 3 bases and 5 bases, there was a span of 13 bases.